A selection of T cell receptor beta chains follows, all from one sample in a study of cytomegalovirus exposure and HLA in healthy donors. Method: immunoSEQ multiplex PCR; TCRdb's copy keeps in-frame clones and lacks some. The sample lists about 190,000 clones, roughly 73% occurring once. Sequencing was done on a sample of PBMCs. The receptors originated from a woman aged 30 to 39 in good health and CMV-seronegative. CDR3s include the opening cysteine and the closing phenylalanine or tryptophan. The order of the fields is J gene, D gene, clone size, V gene, CDR3 protein, CDR3 DNA. D genes are given only for firm matches. Size values are once, few and many counts, or a class for expanded clones, and some rows have none.

j_call: TRBJ2-7
d_call: TRBD1
clone_size: -
v_call: TRBV28
cdr3_aa: CASSPVTGWSLYEQYF
cdr3_nt: TGTGCCAGCAGTCCCGTGACAGGGTGGTCCCTCTACGAGCAGTACTTC

j_call: TRBJ1-2
d_call: -
clone_size: -
v_call: TRBV6-4
cdr3_aa: CASPTVLRGYGYTF
cdr3_nt: TGTGCCAGCCCCACGGTCCTAAGGGGCTATGGCTACACCTTC

j_call: TRBJ2-2
d_call: -
clone_size: -
v_call: TRBV7-9
cdr3_aa: CASSPGREGGDTGELFF
cdr3_nt: TGTGCCAGCAGCCCCGGACGGGAAGGGGGGGACACCGGGGAGCTGTTTTTT

j_call: TRBJ2-6
d_call: TRBD2
clone_size: -
v_call: TRBV6-4
cdr3_aa: CASTSGGAAGANVLIF
cdr3_nt: TGTGCCAGCACCTCCGGGGGGGCAGCTGGGGCCAACGTCCTGATTTTC

j_call: TRBJ1-2
d_call: -
clone_size: -
v_call: TRBV4-1
cdr3_aa: CASSQGPSDGYTF
cdr3_nt: TGCGCCAGCAGCCAAGGCCCCAGTGATGGCTACACCTTC

j_call: TRBJ2-3
d_call: -
clone_size: -
v_call: TRBV4-3
cdr3_aa: CASSPGTSTDTQYF
cdr3_nt: TGCGCCAGCAGCCCCGGGACTAGCACAGATACGCAGTATTTT

j_call: TRBJ2-1
d_call: TRBD1
clone_size: -
v_call: TRBV18
cdr3_aa: CASSPTGGQYNEQFF
cdr3_nt: TGTGCCAGCTCACCAACAGGGGGCCAGTACAATGAGCAGTTCTTC

j_call: TRBJ2-1
d_call: -
clone_size: -
v_call: TRBV13
cdr3_aa: CASSWGVSGGDEQFF
cdr3_nt: TGTGCCAGCAGCTGGGGAGTTTCGGGGGGCGATGAGCAGTTCTTC

j_call: TRBJ1-2
d_call: TRBD1
clone_size: -
v_call: TRBV18
cdr3_aa: CASSLRGQGDYGYTF
cdr3_nt: TGTGCCAGCTCACTGCGGGGACAGGGAGACTATGGCTACACCTTC

j_call: TRBJ1-1
d_call: -
clone_size: -
v_call: TRBV5-1
cdr3_aa: CASSLGQVTMNTEAFF
cdr3_nt: TGCGCCAGCAGCTTGGGCCAGGTTACCATGAACACTGAAGCTTTCTTT

j_call: TRBJ1-6
d_call: -
clone_size: -
v_call: TRBV25-1
cdr3_aa: CASSEFRGDNSPLHF
cdr3_nt: TGTGCCAGCAGTGAATTTAGAGGAGATAATTCACCCCTCCACTTT

j_call: TRBJ1-5
d_call: TRBD1
clone_size: few
v_call: TRBV7-9
cdr3_aa: CASSFGGQGSNQPQHF
cdr3_nt: TGTGCCAGCAGCTTCGGGGGACAGGGTAGCAATCAGCCCCAGCATTTT

j_call: TRBJ1-5
d_call: TRBD1
clone_size: -
v_call: TRBV4-1
cdr3_aa: CASSQGNGQGAPGQPQHF
cdr3_nt: TGCGCCAGCAGCCAGGGAAACGGACAGGGGGCGCCCGGTCAGCCCCAGCATTTT

j_call: TRBJ2-7
d_call: -
clone_size: -
v_call: TRBV5-8
cdr3_aa: CASGKLTGQLSYEQYF
cdr3_nt: TGTGCCAGCGGAAAGTTAACGGGACAACTCTCCTACGAGCAGTACTTC

j_call: TRBJ1-3
d_call: -
clone_size: few
v_call: TRBV5-1
cdr3_aa: CASSDSTQGLTGNTIYF
cdr3_nt: TGCGCCAGCAGCGACTCTACACAGGGTTTAACTGGAAACACCATATATTTT

j_call: TRBJ2-1
d_call: TRBD2
clone_size: -
v_call: TRBV7-8
cdr3_aa: CASSLVLAGASSYNEQFF
cdr3_nt: TGTGCCAGCAGCTTGGTTCTAGCGGGTGCGAGCTCCTACAATGAGCAGTTCTTC

j_call: TRBJ1-3
d_call: -
clone_size: once
v_call: TRBV6-1
cdr3_aa: CASNDGASGNTIYF
cdr3_nt: TGTGCCAGCAATGATGGGGCCTCTGGAAACACCATATATTTT

j_call: TRBJ2-5
d_call: TRBD2
clone_size: -
v_call: TRBV5-4
cdr3_aa: CASSHGLAGVLQETQYF
cdr3_nt: TGTGCCAGCAGCCACGGACTAGCGGGAGTCTTGCAAGAGACCCAGTACTTC

j_call: TRBJ1-2
d_call: -
clone_size: -
v_call: TRBV5-1
cdr3_aa: CASSLEGALDYGYTF
cdr3_nt: TGCGCCAGCAGCTTGGAAGGGGCCCTGGACTATGGCTACACCTTC

j_call: TRBJ2-3
d_call: TRBD2
clone_size: -
v_call: TRBV4-1
cdr3_aa: CASSQLAGGHDTQYF
cdr3_nt: TGCGCCAGCAGCCAACTAGCGGGGGGCCACGATACGCAGTATTTT

j_call: TRBJ2-1
d_call: TRBD2
clone_size: -
v_call: TRBV4-2
cdr3_aa: CASSPTSAGKNYNEQFF
cdr3_nt: TGTGCCAGCAGCCCGACCTCAGCGGGGAAGAATTACAATGAGCAGTTCTTC

j_call: TRBJ2-7
d_call: TRBD1
clone_size: -
v_call: TRBV7-8
cdr3_aa: CASSLFQLQGARSYEQYF
cdr3_nt: TGTGCCAGCAGCTTATTCCAACTACAGGGGGCACGGAGCTACGAGCAGTACTTC

j_call: TRBJ2-7
d_call: -
clone_size: -
v_call: TRBV19
cdr3_aa: CASSAGQIQYEQYF
cdr3_nt: TGTGCCAGTAGCGCGGGACAGATACAATACGAGCAGTACTTC

j_call: TRBJ2-7
d_call: -
clone_size: -
v_call: TRBV15
cdr3_aa: CATSRDQGDYEQYF
cdr3_nt: TGTGCCACCAGCAGAGATCAAGGAGACTACGAGCAGTACTTC

j_call: TRBJ2-3
d_call: TRBD2
clone_size: -
v_call: TRBV30
cdr3_aa: CACSRALAGGPGDTQYF
cdr3_nt: TGTGCCTGTTCCCGAGCCCTAGCGGGAGGGCCAGGGGATACGCAGTATTTT